The 2 T cell receptor beta chains reported below all come from one sample, sequenced in a study of OX40 agonist ivuxolimab in advanced cancers. Measured with immunoSEQ multiplex PCR; TCRdb has only the in-frame clones, and not every one. The sample holds about 68,000 clones; 91% are singletons and the top ten take 0.31%. The specimen was CD4+ or CD8+ T cells sorted from blood, collected in a trial of the OX40 agonist ivuxolimab. The receptor set was obtained from an adult with an advanced solid tumor such as melanoma, head and neck, liver or kidney cancer.

This rearrangement joins TRBV9 to TRBJ1-2; 12 nucleotides match TRBD1. Germline CDR1 SGDLS, CDR2 YYNGEE. The length of the CDR3 is 22 residues. V lost 3 bases to trimming and J lost 1 base; unmatched junction nucleotides: 22. The CDR3 protein is CASSASIPPGGTGGQFNYGYTF. Written as DNA, the CDR3 is TGTGCCAGCAGCGCCTCCATCCCCCCCGGTGGGACAGGGGGCCAGTTTAACTATGGCTACACCTTC.

The chain has TRBV12-5 and TRBJ1-2; maybe TRBD1 (5 bases). The CDR3 is made up of 13 amino acids. In germline, CDR1 is LGHNT, CDR2 FRNRAP. V dropped 6 bases and J dropped 4 bases, with 12 bases sitting between them. CDR3 in DNA: TGTGCTAGTGGAGGTACAGGATTCTATGGCTACACCTTC. Amino acids: CASGGTGFYGYTF.